The 20 T cell receptor beta chains below come from one sample, sequenced in a study of radiation and T cells in renal cell carcinoma. Treatment described: treatment-naive control, cytoreductive nephrectomy. The repertoire was sequenced with immunoSEQ multiplex PCR; TCRdb's copy has only in-frame clones and lacks some. The data contain 18,000 or so clones, approximately 59% of them singletons. Specimen: tumor tissue, collected from a patient whose treatment was nephrectomy without radiotherapy. Receptors originate from a man aged 50-60 years with renal cell carcinoma.

This chain connects TRBV5-1 to TRBJ2-7; 8 nucleotides agree with TRBD1. V dropped 4 bases and J dropped 3; count of bases not matched to a gene: 12. CDR3 length: 16 residues. CDR1 and CDR2 (germline): SGHRS, YFSETQ. The CDR3: CASSPVGRTGHYEQYF. The CDR3 coding sequence is TGCGCCAGCAGCCCGGTGGGCAGGACAGGGCACTACGAGCAGTACTTC.

The V call is TRBV4-2, the J call TRBJ2-2, with D possibly matching TRBD1 (6 bases). The CDR3 runs 14 residues. Germline V gene sequence: CDR1 LGHNA, CDR2 YNFKEQ. The germline V and J ends were trimmed by 2 bases and 7 bases, with 11 bases remaining between them. CDR3 bases: TGTGCCAGCAGCCAACCAGGGGCTGGCGGGGAGCTGTTTTTT. Translation: CASSQPGAGGELFF.

DNA of the CDR3: TGTGCCAGCAGCCAAGATGCTCGCCGCTACCTCTACAATGAGCAGTTCTTC. Translated: CASSQDARRYLYNEQFF. The genes are TRBV7-9 and TRBJ2-1; D unresolved. Germline V gene data show CDR1 as SEHNR and CDR2 as FQNEAQ (reference sequence). Trimming took off 5 bases at V and 3 bases at J, with 20 bases between the two ends. The CDR3 contains 17 residues.

This clone came up a few times. The chain uses TRBV6-1 and TRBJ2-5, with D unresolved. The J call could be wrong; TRBJ2-7 is a better fit for the DNA end. Germline loops: CDR1 MNHNS, CDR2 SASEGT. The CDR3 covers 14 residues. The CDR3 sequence: CASGPGLNSYEQYF. DNA of the CDR3: TGTGCCAGCGGGCCCGGCCTCAACTCCTACGAGCAGTACTTC.

The gene calls are TRBV9 and TRBJ2-4; perhaps TRBD1 as D (6 bases). Germline V CDR1 and CDR2: SGDLS, YYNGEE. The V end was cut by 6 bases, the J end by 2 bases, with 15 bases between. The CDR3 consists of 15 residues. The CDR3 is CASTETRGSKNIQYF. The CDR3 nucleotides are TGTGCCAGCACCGAGACGAGGGGGTCCAAAAACATTCAGTACTTC.

CDR3 in DNA: TGCGCCAGCAGTCCCGACAGGGGCTTTAACTATGGCTACACCTTC. It translates to CASSPDRGFNYGYTF. V usage is TRBV5-1 and J usage is TRBJ1-2; TRBD1 matches 8 bases. CDR1 and CDR2 from the germline V gene are SGHRS and YFSETQ. With V trimmed by 5 bases and J by 1 base, 7 bases remained unmatched. The CDR3 contains 15 residues. The full variable domain, rest sourced from reference TRBV5-1 and TRBJ1-2, is KAGVTQTPRYLIKTRGQQVTLSCSPISGHRSVSWYQQTPGQGLQFLFEYFSETQRNKGNFPGRFSGRQFSNSRSEMNVSTLELGDSALYLCASSPDRGFNYGYTFGSGTRLTVV.

This clone showed up many times. V gene TRBV2 combines with J gene TRBJ2-7; D possibly corresponds to TRBD2 (6 bases). The CDR3 is 13 amino acids. Trimming shortened V by 4 bases and J by 2 bases, and 9 bases separated the two germline ends. CDR1 and CDR2 from the germline V gene are SNHLY and FYNNEI. This CDR3 reads CASSVGGAYEQYF. The CDR3 coding sequence is TGTGCCAGCAGTGTTGGCGGGGCCTACGAGCAGTACTTC.

This clone was picked up one time. The chain joins TRBV5-4 to TRBJ1-1, with a possible D match to TRBD1 (5 bases). Germline CDR1 SGHNT, CDR2 YYREEE (reference sequence). Trimming removed 0 bases from V and 12 bases from J, with 18 bases in between. This CDR3 comprises 14 residues. CDR3 amino acids: CASSLDQQGTLTFF. The CDR3 DNA reads as TGTGCCAGCAGCTTGGATCAGCAGGGAACCCTAACTTTCTTT.

This chain joins TRBV2 and TRBJ2-1; no clear D gene. The CDR3 covers 12 residues. Per the germline V gene, CDR1 is SNHLY and CDR2 is FYNNEI. Trimming pared 5 bases from V and 6 bases from J, leaving 8 bases between. Here the CDR3 reads CASSPPRNEQFF. The CDR3 coding sequence is TGTGCCAGCAGTCCTCCCCGCAATGAGCAGTTCTTC.

The chain is built from TRBV5-8 and TRBJ1-5, with TRBD1 matching over 7 bases. Germline loops: CDR1 SGHTS, CDR2 YDEGEE. This CDR3 has 15 residues. With 4 bases clipped from V and 4 bases from J, the junction kept 8 bases outside the gene matches. Written as DNA, the CDR3 is TGTGCCAGCAGCGACGGGACAGTAAGAAATCAGCCCCAGCATTTT. It translates to CASSDGTVRNQPQHF.

A note on this clone: The junction departs from germline at one end; a sequencing error may be responsible. The CDR3 DNA reads TGTGCCAGCAGCGAAGGGAGACAGCCAACTAATGAAAAACTGTTTTTT. As protein: CASSEGRQPTNEKLFF. This rearrangement joins TRBV2 to TRBJ1-4; a possible D gene is TRBD1 (5 bases). Per the germline V gene, CDR1 is SNHLY and CDR2 is FYNNEI. The CDR3 spans 16 residues.

The rearrangement joins TRBV30 to TRBJ2-7; 9 positions match TRBD1. After removal of 8 bases from V and 3 bases from J, the junction contained 20 bases not matched to a gene. Germline V lookup: CDR1 GTSNPN, CDR2 SVGIG (reference sequence). The CDR3 is made up of 17 amino acids. Here the CDR3 reads CAGRTGTGTERYYEQYF. The DNA of the CDR3 is TGTGCCGGAAGAACCGGGACAGGGACCGAGCGCTACTACGAGCAGTACTTC.

This clone was seen many times. The chain carries TRBV2 and TRBJ2-5; D is possibly TRBD2 (5 bases). This CDR3 comprises 14 residues. Germline V gene data show CDR1 as SNHLY and CDR2 as FYNNEI. Deletions cut 10 bases from V and 2 bases from J, with 17 bases between. CDR3 DNA sequence: TGTGCCACCTACGAGGACTCCCGTCAAGAGACCCAGTACTTC. It specifies CATYEDSRQETQYF.

The chain combines TRBV27 with TRBJ2-2; D may be TRBD1 (5 bases). The CDR3 consists of 14 residues. CDR1 MNHEY and CDR2 SMNVEV come from the germline V gene (reference sequence). V was trimmed by 4 bases and J by 1 base, leaving 7 bases between them. The CDR3 DNA reads as TGTGCCAGCAGTTACGACAGGAACACCGGGGAGCTGTTTTTT. It encodes CASSYDRNTGELFF.

The chain employs TRBV5-5 and TRBJ1-5, with D possibly TRBD1 on 5 matching bases. Per the germline V gene, CDR1 is SGHKS and CDR2 is YYEKEE (reference sequence). The V end was cut by 0 bases, the J end by 5 bases, with 9 bases between. This CDR3 region has 14 residues. The CDR3 loop reads CASSLGGVHQPQHF. In DNA, the CDR3 is TGTGCCAGCAGCTTGGGAGGGGTCCATCAGCCCCAGCATTTT.

This sequence joins TRBV18 and TRBJ2-1, with TRBD2 matching 8 bases. Losses at the gene ends were 6 bases for V and 0 bases for J; bases not matched to a gene: 7. The CDR3 is 16 amino acids. Germline CDR1 reads KGHSH; CDR2 reads LQKENI. CDR3 DNA: TGTGCCAGCTCCGAACTCGGGGGGGCCTCCTACAATGAGCAGTTCTTC. This encodes CASSELGGASYNEQFF.

The J gene is TRBJ2-3, the V gene TRBV5-1, with D perhaps matching TRBD2 (5 bases). The CDR3 has 15 amino acids. The V gene lost 4 bases and the J gene lost 1 base, with 13 bases spanning the gap. CDR1 and CDR2 from the germline V gene are SGHRS and YFSETQ. CDR3 residues: CASSRLDYGTDTQYF. The CDR3, as DNA: TGCGCCAGCAGCCGCCTCGACTACGGCACAGATACGCAGTATTTT. Supplemented by reference TRBV5-1 and TRBJ2-3, the full variable domain reads KAGVTQTPRYLIKTRGQQVTLSCSPISGHRSVSWYQQTPGQGLQFLFEYFSETQRNKGNFPGRFSGRQFSNSRSEMNVSTLELGDSALYLCASSRLDYGTDTQYFGPGTRLTVL.

The V call is TRBV19, the J call TRBJ1-1, with a weak D call TRBD1 (6 bases). Per the germline V gene, CDR1 is LNHDA and CDR2 is SQIVND (reference sequence). The CDR3 has 16 amino acids. With 5 bases removed from V and 3 bases from J, the gap between germline ends came to 19 bases. CDR3 nucleotide sequence: TGTGCCAGTAGTCGGGGGGGCCTGAGGGGTGACACTGAAGCTTTCTTT. Protein: CASSRGGLRGDTEAFF.

The rearrangement uses TRBV6-5 and TRBJ2-2, with 7 bases fitting TRBD1. J lost 6 bases, V lost 2 bases, and 9 bases had no gene match. The germline V gene encodes CDR1 MNHEY and CDR2 SVGAGI. This CDR3 has 16 residues. The CDR3 here is CASSYIQTGLAGELFF. The DNA for the CDR3 is TGTGCCAGCAGTTACATTCAGACAGGGTTGGCCGGGGAGCTGTTTTTT.

The V gene is TRBV7-9, the J gene TRBJ1-4, with a tentative D call TRBD1 (5 bases). V dropped 3 bases and J dropped 8 bases, with 16 bases sitting between them. Germline CDR1 and CDR2: SEHNR and FQNEAQ (reference sequence). This CDR3 contains 15 residues. Written as DNA, the CDR3 is TGTGCCAGCAGCTTTAATTCCCGGGGGGAGGAAAAACTGTTTTTT. Residues: CASSFNSRGEEKLFF.